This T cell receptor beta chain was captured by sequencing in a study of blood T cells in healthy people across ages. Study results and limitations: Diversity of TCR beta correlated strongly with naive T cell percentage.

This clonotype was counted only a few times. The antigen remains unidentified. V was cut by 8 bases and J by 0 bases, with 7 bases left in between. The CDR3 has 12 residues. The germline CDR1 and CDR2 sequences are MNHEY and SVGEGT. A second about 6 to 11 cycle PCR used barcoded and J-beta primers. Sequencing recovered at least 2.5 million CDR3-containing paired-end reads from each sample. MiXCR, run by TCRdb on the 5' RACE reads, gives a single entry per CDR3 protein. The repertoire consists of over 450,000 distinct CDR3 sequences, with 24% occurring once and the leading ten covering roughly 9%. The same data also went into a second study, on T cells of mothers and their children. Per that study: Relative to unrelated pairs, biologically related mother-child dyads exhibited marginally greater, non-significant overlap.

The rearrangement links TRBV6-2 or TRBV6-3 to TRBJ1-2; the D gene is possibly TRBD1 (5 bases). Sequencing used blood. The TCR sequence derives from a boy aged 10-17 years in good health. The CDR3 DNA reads TGTGCCAGCGAGGGGACTAACTATGGCTACACCTTC. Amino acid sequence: CASEGTNYGYTF.